This entry lists 2 T cell receptor beta chains sequenced from one sample in a study of T cells after posttransplantation cyclophosphamide. The table came from immunoSEQ multiplex PCR; TCRdb's copy has only in-frame clones and leaves some out. The data show 11,000 or so clones, 90% to 95% seen once. Treatment was busulfan-fludarabine conditioning, a marrow graft, and cyclophosphamide on days +3 and +4. The input for sequencing was PBMCs, taken after allogeneic stem cell transplant with posttransplant cyclophosphamide. The source is a female patient between 30 and 40 years old who received an allogeneic stem cell transplant from an unrelated donor, was CMV-positive, and had no GVHD. A share of the T cells may be of graft donor origin.

The chain recombines TRBV25-1 with TRBJ2-7; 8 nucleotides line up with TRBD2. V shed 8 bases and J 5 bases; nucleotides not matched to a gene: 8. Per germline, CDR1 MGHDK and CDR2 SYGVNS. There are 13 residues in the CDR3. Here the CDR3 reads CASGSLAGNEQYF. DNA for the CDR3: TGTGCCAGCGGCTCGCTAGCGGGCAACGAGCAGTACTTC.

The rearrangement joins TRBV19 to TRBJ1-3; D gene ambiguous. With 5 bases removed from V and 0 bases from J, the gap between germline ends came to 14 bases. This CDR3 is 16 amino acids long. Per the germline V gene, CDR1 is LNHDA and CDR2 is SQIVND (reference sequence). The CDR3 region is CASSRSSGASGNTIYF. CDR3 coding DNA: TGTGCCAGTAGTCGGTCATCAGGCGCCTCTGGAAACACCATATATTTT.